One sample yielded the 28 T cell receptor beta chains listed below, sequenced in a study of monozygotic twins with inflammatory bowel disease. With the 5' RACE reads reprocessed, TCRdb shows one record per CDR3 protein and no DNA. Reported are about 450,000 distinct CDR3 sequences; the ten largest clones contain 2.4%. The material sequenced was blood. These receptors were collected from a human donor with ulcerative colitis or Crohn's disease, or a healthy co-twin of an affected twin (not recorded which).

The V and J genes are TRBV5-1 and TRBJ2-7. Germline V lookup: CDR1 SGHRS, CDR2 YFSETQ. The CDR3 sequence is 12 residues long. The CDR3 reads CASSLDLDEQYF.

J is TRBJ1-2 and V is TRBV7-9; as DNA is missing, the TRBD1 call by TCRdb cannot be tested. This CDR3 is 13 amino acids long. Germline CDR1 reads SEHNR; CDR2 reads FQNEAQ (reference sequence). The CDR3 here is CASSLDSGHGYTF.

The rearrangement joins TRBV5-1 to TRBJ2-7; there is no DNA to check the TCRdb D call of TRBD1. The CDR3 runs 16 residues. Germline loops: CDR1 SGHRS, CDR2 YFSETQ. This CDR3 is CASSLASGDTTYEHYF.

The genes are TRBV3-1 and TRBJ1-2; TCRdb's D call of TRBD1 is untestable without DNA. The germline gives CDR1 LGHDT, CDR2 YNNKEL (reference sequence). The CDR3 spans 18 residues. The CDR3 is CASSQVAAGASANYGYTF.

This chain connects TRBV25-1 to TRBJ2-7. This CDR3 is built from 12 residues. CDR1 is MGHDK, CDR2 SYGVNS, per germline. CDR3 residues: CASRYLGYEQYF.

J is TRBJ2-2 and V is TRBV2. This CDR3 region has 14 residues. The V gene's germline CDR1 is SNHLY and CDR2 FYNNEI. The CDR3 reads CASSEQQNTGELFF.

The gene calls are TRBV3-1 and TRBJ1-2; TCRdb calls TRBD1, which cannot be checked without DNA. CDR1 is LGHDT, CDR2 YNNKEL, per germline (reference sequence). The CDR3 is 15 amino acids. The CDR3 sequence is CASSARGGTGSGYTF.

CDR3 amino acids: CSVRPRGQGSYEQYF. The rearrangement joins TRBV29-1 to TRBJ2-7; lacking DNA, the TRBD1 call made by TCRdb goes unchecked. CDR1 is SQVTM, CDR2 ANQGSEA, per germline. This CDR3 has 15 residues.

The rearrangement uses TRBV6-4 and TRBJ2-1. CDR1 is MRHNA, CDR2 SNTAGT, per germline. The CDR3 extends over 18 amino acids. CDR3 amino acids: CASSASYRAGGSYNEQFF.

This CDR3 is CASLLGLAGGGEQFF. V and J are TRBV2 and TRBJ2-1; TCRdb indicates TRBD2, and absent DNA this call remains unverified. The germline V gene has CDR1 SNHLY and CDR2 FYNNEI. This CDR3 comprises 15 residues.

The chain is built from TRBV29-1 and TRBJ1-1. The germline gives CDR1 SQVTM, CDR2 ANQGSEA. CDR3 size: 13 residues. The CDR3 loop reads CSVEYWSGTEAFF.

The rearrangement links TRBV11-3 to TRBJ2-2; without DNA, the TCRdb call of TRBD1 cannot be checked. Germline CDR1 is SGHNT and CDR2 is YENEEA. CDR3 length: 14 residues. The chain's CDR3 is CASSGRGNTGELFF.

The chain links TRBV5-8 to TRBJ2-6. Germline-derived CDR1 and CDR2 are SGHTS and YDEGEE. The CDR3 extends over 13 amino acids. This CDR3 reads CASSLMGANVLTF.

The chain uses TRBV5-5 and TRBJ1-3. The germline V gene encodes CDR1 SGHKS and CDR2 YYEKEE (reference sequence). This CDR3 spans 15 amino acids. Here the CDR3 reads CASSVATVSGNTIYF.

This sequence joins TRBV6-5 and TRBJ2-7; TCRdb's D call, TRBD2, is unchecked because there is no DNA. Looked up from germline, CDR1 is MNHEY and CDR2 is SVGAGI. The CDR3 is 19 residues long. CDR3 sequence reads: CASSYAGSGRASFTYEQYF.

The chain carries TRBV11-2 and TRBJ2-7. CDR1 is SGHAT and CDR2 is FQNNGV in the germline V gene. The CDR3 totals 13 residues. CDR3 amino acids: CASSGYSLYEQYF.

This chain joins TRBV6-1 and TRBJ2-3; TCRdb indicates TRBD2, and absent DNA this call remains unverified. CDR3 size: 16 residues. CDR1 is MNHNS and CDR2 is SASEGT in the germline V gene. The CDR3 region is CASSALRAGETDTQYF.

This sequence joins TRBV12-3 or TRBV12-4 and TRBJ2-5. The CDR3 consists of 12 residues. CDR3 residues: CASSQSPETQYF.

The chain employs TRBV7-2 and TRBJ2-7; the D gene TCRdb calls, TRBD1, cannot be checked with no DNA. There are 15 residues in the CDR3. CDR1 SGHTA and CDR2 FQGNSA come from the germline V gene. The CDR3 protein is CASSLAGTVNYEQYF. The full variable domain, in which reference TRBV7-2 and TRBJ2-7 provide the parts outside the CDR3, is GAGVSQSPSNKVTEKGKDVELRCDPISGHTALYWYRQSLGQGLEFLIYFQGNSAPDKSGLPSDRFSAERTGGSVSTLTIQRTQQEDSAVYLCASSLAGTVNYEQYFGPGTRLTVT.

The chain uses TRBV7-9 and TRBJ1-1. Germline V CDR1 and CDR2: SEHNR, FQNEAQ (reference sequence). The CDR3 sequence is 12 residues long. The CDR3 spells CASRLGGDEAFF. The full variable domain, with the rest looked up from reference TRBV7-9 and TRBJ1-1, is DTGVSQNPRHKITKRGQNVTFRCDPISEHNRLYWYRQTLGQGPEFLTYFQNEAQLEKSRLLSDRFSAERPKGSFSTLEIQRTEQGDSAMYLCASRLGGDEAFFGQGTRLTVV.

J is TRBJ2-3 and V is TRBV11-2; TCRdb selects TRBD2, and the lack of DNA leaves this call unchecked. Germline values: CDR1 SGHAT, CDR2 FQNNGV. This CDR3 spans 15 amino acids. The CDR3 sequence is CASSVAGVGTDTQYF.

The J gene is TRBJ1-5, the V gene TRBV5-1; absent DNA, TCRdb's TRBD1 call cannot be checked. Per the germline V gene, CDR1 is SGHRS and CDR2 is YFSETQ. The length of the CDR3 is 15 residues. The CDR3 region is CASSLAGSGMEPQHF.

The chain has TRBV18 and TRBJ1-1; TCRdb indicates TRBD1, and absent DNA this call remains unverified. The CDR3 totals 15 residues. CDR1 is KGHSH and CDR2 is LQKENI in the germline V gene. CDR3 residues: CASSPSRGIRTEAFF.

The chain employs TRBV5-1 and TRBJ2-3. Germline assignment: CDR1 SGHRS and CDR2 YFSETQ. The CDR3 consists of 14 residues. This CDR3 is CASRIGDDTDTQYF.

V is TRBV29-1 and J is TRBJ2-5; TCRdb reports TRBD1, a call that lacks DNA to check it against. This CDR3 comprises 14 residues. Germline-derived CDR1 and CDR2 are SQVTM and ANQGSEA. The CDR3 region is CSTWTGEGSETQYF.

V is TRBV12-3 or TRBV12-4 and J is TRBJ2-2; TCRdb returns TRBD1, unconfirmable since there is no DNA. This CDR3 is built from 15 residues. Here the CDR3 reads CASSFWGLNTGELFF.

The rearrangement joins TRBV7-9 to TRBJ2-1; checking the TCRdb D call of TRBD2 is not possible without DNA. CDR3 length: 14 amino acids. Germline loops: CDR1 SEHNR, CDR2 FQNEAQ (reference sequence). This chain's CDR3 is CASSPHGGEDEQFF.

The CDR3 sequence is CASSPGGAENIQYF. The V call is TRBV7-2, the J call TRBJ2-4; TCRdb returns TRBD2, unconfirmable since there is no DNA. CDR1 and CDR2 from the germline V gene are SGHTA and FQGNSA. CDR3 size: 14 residues.